This TCR beta chain was sequenced in a study of human T cells and chemical hapten exposure. Study in general: Patch tests put 0.01% DPC on the upper back, read at 6 days.

As for time point: patch test 3, about 24 weeks after DPC sensitization. Treatment noted: therapeutic diphenylcyclopropenone sensitization with weekly scalp DPC. People who gave samples had alopecia, were 18 to 70 years old, and were suitable for DPC. There are 15 residues in the CDR3. Germline V lookup: CDR1 SGHRS, CDR2 YFSETQ. Trimming took 3 bases from V and 2 from J; bases not matched to a gene: 7. TCRdb passed the RACE reads through MiXCR, listing each CDR3 protein once. In the table there are more than 150,000 distinct CDR3 sequences, around 23% of which are singletons. The TCR comes from a woman between 40 and 55 years old with alopecia areata. Some clones in this sample may be carry-over from other donors' samples. The rearrangement joins TRBV5-1 to TRBJ2-7; TRBD1 matches at 8 bases. Sample: whole blood, taken in connection with sensitization to the hapten diphenylcyclopropenone (DPC). The CDR3 sequence is CASSSGQVTTYEQYF. The CDR3 coding sequence is TGCGCCAGCAGCTCGGGACAGGTCACCACCTACGAGCAGTACTTC.